This is a list of T cell receptor beta chains from one sample in a study of shared clonotypes between healthy human individuals. Measured with immunoSEQ multiplex PCR; TCRdb has only the in-frame clones, and not every one. This sample has around 1.9 million clones; 90% to 95% occur once, and the top ten carry about 1.8%. Material for sequencing was naive CD8+ T cells from PBMCs. The receptors here all came from a man younger than 35 in good health. Some clones in this sample may be carry-over from other donors' samples. CDR3s include the opening cysteine and the closing phenylalanine or tryptophan. D genes are given only for firm matches. Only part of the rows carry a size: once, few, many, or a class if the clone is expanded.

NA TRBJ2-7 NA TRBV4-3 TGCGCCAGCAGCCAAGGGTTAGGTCGCGGGTCCTACGAGCAGTACTTC CASSQGLGRGSYEQYF
NA TRBJ2-1 TRBD2 TRBV2 TGTGCCAGCCCGCGGAGGACTAGTAAGTCCGATGAGCAGTTCTTC CASPRRTSKSDEQFF
NA TRBJ2-1 TRBD2 TRBV4-1 TGCGCCAGCAGCCAAGAAAGAGCTAGCGGGACCAATGAGCAGTTCTTC CASSQERASGTNEQFF
NA TRBJ2-1 TRBD2 TRBV7-2 TGTGCCAGCAGCTTTGGCGGGAGGGGGTACAATGAGCAGTTCTTC CASSFGGRGYNEQFF
NA TRBJ2-4 NA TRBV7-9 TGTGCCAGCAACTTCGGGAATCCGGGCCAAGCCAAAAACATTCAGTACTTC CASNFGNPGQAKNIQYF
NA TRBJ1-5 TRBD1 TRBV4-3 TGCGCCAGCAGCCAATCGACAGGGGGCGGTCAGCCCCAGCATTTT CASSQSTGGGQPQHF
NA TRBJ2-7 NA TRBV11-2 TGTGCCAGCAGCTTACATCCCTACGAGCAGTACTTC CASSLHPYEQYF
NA TRBJ2-3 NA TRBV7-8 TGTGCCAGCATCGCCGGGACGCTCCGCACAGATACGCAGTATTTT CASIAGTLRTDTQYF
NA TRBJ2-5 NA TRBV7-7 TGTGCCAGCAGCACAAATCTAGATACCGGAGAGACCCAGTACTTC CASSTNLDTGETQYF
once TRBJ2-7 NA TRBV14 TGTGCCAGCAGCCAAGTTTTTGGCTCCTACGAGCAGTACTTC CASSQVFGSYEQYF
NA TRBJ1-1 NA TRBV5-6 TGTGCCAGCAGCGCTATGGGCAGGGGGAACACTGAAGCTTTCTTT CASSAMGRGNTEAFF
NA TRBJ2-7 TRBD2 TRBV4-3 TGCGCCAGCAGCCAAGATCGAGCGGGAGGACATTTCGCCTACGAGCAGTACTTC CASSQDRAGGHFAYEQYF
NA TRBJ2-2 TRBD2 TRBV7-8 TGTGCCAGCAGCTCTCGGACTAGCGGGATTGGTAACACCGGGGAGCTGTTTTTT CASSSRTSGIGNTGELFF
NA TRBJ2-7 TRBD2 TRBV5-1 TGCGCCAGCAGCCCCGCGGGGCTAGCGGGAGCCTACGAGCAGTACTTC CASSPAGLAGAYEQYF
once TRBJ2-7 NA TRBV29-1 TGCAGCGCCTCAGGGGGAGGGAGCGAGCAGTACTTC CSASGGGSEQYF
NA TRBJ1-2 NA TRBV4-3 TGCGCCAGCAGCCAAGACCTCACGATCGATGGCTACACCTTC CASSQDLTIDGYTF
NA TRBJ1-1 NA TRBV4-1 TGCGCCAGCAGCCCGTGGGAAGGGGGGCCTAAAGCTTTCTTT CASSPWEGGPKAFF
once TRBJ1-2 TRBD1 TRBV4-1 TGCGCCAGCAGCCAGGACAGGACTAACTATGGCTACACCTTC CASSQDRTNYGYTF
NA TRBJ2-1 NA TRBV18 TGTGCCAGCGCGGAACAGGGAAACAATGAGCAGTTCTTC CASAEQGNNEQFF
NA TRBJ2-7 NA TRBV29-1 TGCAGCGTTGTTCCCCCTTTCGCGGGAAGCGCCTACGAGCAGTACTTC CSVVPPFAGSAYEQYF
NA TRBJ2-3 TRBD2 TRBV27 TGTGCCAGCGCCCTCACCGGGGGGACGGCCACAGATACGCAGTATTTT CASALTGGTATDTQYF
NA TRBJ1-3 NA TRBV27 TGTGCCAGCAGTCCCAGGGACCCTTCTGGAAACACCATATATTTT CASSPRDPSGNTIYF
NA TRBJ2-3 TRBD2 TRBV27 TGTGCCAGCAGTTTATTTAGGACTAGCGGCACAGATACGCAGTATTTT CASSLFRTSGTDTQYF
NA TRBJ2-7 TRBD1 TRBV7-9 TGTGCCAGCAGGCCCGGGACAGGGGAGTACGAGCAGTACTTC CASRPGTGEYEQYF
NA TRBJ2-7 TRBD2 TRBV6-5 TGTGCCAGCAGTAGTAGCGGGAGGGCGTGGGAGCAGTACTTC CASSSSGRAWEQYF
NA TRBJ1-4 NA TRBV28 TGTGCCAGCAGCGTACGGGGTGATGAAAAACTGTTTTTT CASSVRGDEKLFF
NA TRBJ2-5 NA TRBV7-2 TGTGCCAGCAGCCCGTGGGGGGACAGACAAGAGACCCAGTACTTC CASSPWGDRQETQYF
few TRBJ1-1 NA TRBV4-1 TGCGCCAGCAGCCAAGGCCTCAGGGGCGGCACTGAAGCTTTCTTT CASSQGLRGGTEAFF
NA TRBJ2-7 TRBD1 TRBV23-1 TGCGCCAGCAGTCGGGGACAGGGGGGTAGCGAGCAGTACTTC CASSRGQGGSEQYF
once TRBJ2-7 NA TRBV7-8 TGTGCCAGCAGCTCTTGGACCGGGGCTAACGAGCAGTACTTC CASSSWTGANEQYF
NA TRBJ2-2 NA TRBV29-1 TGCAGCGCTATGTTGGGAGGTACCGGGGAGCTGTTTTTT CSAMLGGTGELFF
NA TRBJ2-2 NA TRBV27 TGTGCCAGCAGTTTTTACAGGGAAAGCGGGGAGCTGTTTTTT CASSFYRESGELFF
NA TRBJ1-1 NA TRBV27 TGTGCCAGCAGTTTATATTCAGAGATGAACACTGAAGCTTTCTTT CASSLYSEMNTEAFF
once TRBJ1-6 TRBD1 TRBV6-1 TGTGCCAGCAACCCCCCTGGACAGGGAAATTCACCCCTCCACTTT CASNPPGQGNSPLHF
once TRBJ2-5 TRBD2 TRBV7-6 TGTGCCAGCAGCCCGTCCGGACTAGGGGAGACCCAGTACTTC CASSPSGLGETQYF
NA TRBJ1-1 NA TRBV27 TGTGCCAGTTCATATGGGGGGAACACTGAAGCTTTCTTT CASSYGGNTEAFF
NA TRBJ2-3 TRBD2 TRBV9 TGTGCCAGCAGTGCTAGCGGGGGGAGCACAGATACGCAGTATTTT CASSASGGSTDTQYF
NA TRBJ2-2 NA TRBV6-5 TGTGCCAGCAGTCCCTACCCTAGCACCGGGGAGCTGTTTTTT CASSPYPSTGELFF
NA TRBJ2-7 NA TRBV27 TGTGCCAGCAGCGACCAGGGGATGGGGTCCTACGAGCAGTACTTC CASSDQGMGSYEQYF
few TRBJ2-2 NA TRBV27 TGTGCCAGCAGTTTATTTGCCGGGGAGCTGTTTTTT CASSLFAGELFF
NA TRBJ1-3 NA TRBV28 TGTGCCAGCAGTTTAGGGGGGGACTCTGGAAACACCATATATTTT CASSLGGDSGNTIYF
NA TRBJ2-5 NA TRBV27 TGTGCCAGCAGACCTCGGGGGAGGAAAGAGACCCAGTACTTC CASRPRGRKETQYF
NA TRBJ2-7 TRBD2 TRBV28 TGTGCCAGCAGCTATTCTAGCGGCTCCTACGAGCAGTACTTC CASSYSSGSYEQYF
NA TRBJ2-1 NA TRBV27 TGTGCCAGCAGCCAGTACTCCAATGAGCAGTTCTTC CASSQYSNEQFF
NA TRBJ1-1 TRBD1 TRBV28 TGTGCCAGCAGTTTTTGGTCAGGGGGCGAGAACGCTGAAGCTTTCTTT CASSFWSGGENAEAFF
NA TRBJ1-1 NA TRBV18 TGTGCCAGCTCACCCTGGGCCCCGCGGGGGAACACTGAAGCTTTCTTT CASSPWAPRGNTEAFF